This TCR beta chain appears in the sequencing data of a study of T cell repertoires in cytomegalovirus infection. Study at large: Well-studied HLA-B-restricted CMV epitopes were used in the study alongside recently identified HLA-C-restricted ones. Indications of both CMV infection and matching HLA type were provided by public TCR beta signatures. Study outcomes and limitations: The ex vivo response was dominated by HLA-C-restricted CMV-specific TCR beta clonotypes. Using cumulative public TCR beta family frequency, the authors identified those who carried CMV together with the relevant HLA.

Each CDR3 protein gets one entry after TCRdb re-called the reads with MiXCR. In the table there are 900,000 to 950,000 distinct CDR3 sequences, roughly 30% of which are singletons. There are 15 residues in the CDR3. Losses at the gene ends were 4 bases for V and 6 bases for J; bases not matched to a gene: 7. Concerning this clonotype: Its antigen remains unknown.

The sequencing used cultured CD8+ T cells from PBMCs, collected from culture after CMV antigen stimulation. V gene TRBV12-3 or TRBV12-4 combines with J gene TRBJ2-2; TRBD1 matches at 8 bases. This TCR was sampled from a human donor in good health (CMV status not recorded). Some clones in this sample may be carry-over from other donors' samples. The CDR3 is CASSSTGGMAGELFF. CDR3 nucleotides: TGTGCCAGCAGTTCCACAGGGGGTATGGCCGGGGAGCTGTTTTTT.